The 7 T cell receptor beta chains below all came from one sample that was sequenced in a study of T cells in Graves' hyperthyroidism and ophthalmopathy (dated by TCRdb to about 2019). Library creation used multiplex PCR. The sequencer was an Illumina HiSeq 2000. Amplification of TCR beta CDR3 regions was carried out from RNA transcripts. The first round of RT-PCR for the TCR CDR3 was performed with the HTBI primer set and the Qiagen OneStep RT-PCR kit. In-frame beta chains were kept once TCRdb had trimmed the public reads at Q25 with fastp and called clones with MiXCR. Rows are combined by CDR3 protein, so each entry shows the most common genes and DNA. In all, the sample holds 300,000 to 450,000 distinct CDR3 sequences, and more than 13% of those were seen once. The top ten clones comprise around a third of the sample. Sequenced sample: blood. The receptors stem from a woman in her twenties or thirties with Graves' hyperthyroidism.

The chain carries TRBV5-1 and TRBJ1-2; 7 bases are a match to TRBD1. CDR3 length: 15 amino acids. Per the germline V gene, CDR1 is SGHRS and CDR2 is YFSETQ. Germline trimming cut 1 base from V and 2 bases from J; bases unmatched to any gene: 5. The CDR3 reads CASSLPGTENYGYTF. CDR3 nucleotides: TGCGCCAGCAGCTTGCCCGGGACAGAAAACTATGGCTACACCTTC. Complete variable domain (other parts from reference TRBV5-1 and TRBJ1-2): KAGVTQTPRYLIKTRGQQVTLSCSPISGHRSVSWYQQTPGQGLQFLFEYFSETQRNKGNFPGRFSGRQFSNSRSEMNVSTLELGDSALYLCASSLPGTENYGYTFGSGTRLTVV.

This clonotype was recorded many times. This chain uses TRBV7-2 with TRBJ2-3; no clear D. Between the trimmed V and J ends, which lost 6 bases and 5 bases, there was a span of 18 bases. There are 15 residues in the CDR3. Germline V gene data show CDR1 as SGHTA and CDR2 as FQGNSA. The CDR3 DNA reads as TGTGCCAGCAGGAAAAGCTCTGGAGTTGGAGATACGCAGTATTTT. The encoded protein is CASRKSSGVGDTQYF.

This clonotype was seen a few times. This sequence joins TRBV12-3 or TRBV12-4 and TRBJ2-7, with TRBD1 matching 11 bases. The CDR3 has 15 amino acids. The trim removed 4 bases at V and 6 bases at J, leaving 8 bases unmatched. This chain's CDR3 is CASSSTGTGGGEQYF. CDR3 DNA sequence: TGTGCCAGCAGTTCGACTGGGACAGGGGGAGGCGAGCAGTACTTC.

This clonotype was picked up a small number of times. V usage is TRBV20-1 and J usage is TRBJ1-5; D unresolved. The CDR3 consists of 15 residues. Deletions cut 1 base from V and 2 bases from J, with 12 bases between. Germline assignment: CDR1 DFQATT and CDR2 SNEGSKA (reference sequence). The DNA for the CDR3 is TGCAGTGCTAGAGGACCCCACGGTGGCAATCAGCCCCAGCATTTT. This gives the protein CSARGPHGGNQPQHF.

The rearrangement uses TRBV3-1 and TRBJ2-7, with 11 bases aligning to TRBD2. V lost 3 bases, J lost 3 bases, and 4 bases stayed unmatched. The CDR3 consists of 15 residues. Germline V CDR1 and CDR2: LGHDT, YNNKEL (reference sequence). This CDR3 is CASSHTLAGGYEQYF. The CDR3 bases are TGTGCCAGCAGCCACACCCTAGCGGGAGGCTACGAGCAGTACTTC.

The chain couples TRBV20-1 to TRBJ2-7, with D unresolved. The CDR3 has 14 amino acids. Trimming took off 5 bases at V and 2 bases at J, with 16 bases between the two ends. In germline, CDR1 is DFQATT, CDR2 SNEGSKA (reference sequence). In nucleotides, the CDR3 is TGCAGTGCTCTGGATGGGCGGATCCCCTACGAGCAGTACTTC. Amino acids: CSALDGRIPYEQYF.

This clonotype was recorded many times. V usage is TRBV7-9 and J usage is TRBJ2-1; D remains ambiguous. Germline V lookup: CDR1 SEHNR, CDR2 FQNEAQ (reference sequence). The length of the CDR3 is 14 residues. Trimming left V 5 bases short and J 6 bases short, with 14 bases between. This CDR3 reads CASSETSDSNEQFF. In DNA, the CDR3 is TGTGCCAGCAGCGAAACCTCGGATAGCAATGAGCAGTTCTTC. The variable domain in full, completed from reference TRBV7-9 and TRBJ2-1, reads DTGVSQNPRHKITKRGQNVTFRCDPISEHNRLYWYRQTLGQGPEFLTYFQNEAQLEKSRLLSDRFSAERPKGSFSTLEIQRTEQGDSAMYLCASSETSDSNEQFFGPGTRLTVL.